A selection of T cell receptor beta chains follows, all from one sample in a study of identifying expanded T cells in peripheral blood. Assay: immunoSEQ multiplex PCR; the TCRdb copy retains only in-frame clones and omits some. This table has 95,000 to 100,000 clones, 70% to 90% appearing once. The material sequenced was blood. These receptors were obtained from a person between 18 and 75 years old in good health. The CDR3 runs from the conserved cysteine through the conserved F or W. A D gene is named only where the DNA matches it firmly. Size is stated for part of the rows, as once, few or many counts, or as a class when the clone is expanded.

CDR3nt: TGTGCCAGCTCACCGGTGGGTGACTATGGCTACACCTTC
CDR3aa: CASSPVGDYGYTF
d_gene: -
j_gene: TRBJ1-2
abundance: few
v_gene: TRBV18

CDR3nt: TGTGCCAGCAGTTTTACAGGCAATCAGCCCCAGCATTTT
CDR3aa: CASSFTGNQPQHF
d_gene: -
j_gene: TRBJ1-5
abundance: -
v_gene: TRBV6-5

CDR3nt: TGCAGCGCTATAACAGGGGAAAACACCATATATTTT
CDR3aa: CSAITGENTIYF
d_gene: TRBD1
j_gene: TRBJ1-3
abundance: -
v_gene: TRBV29-1

CDR3nt: TGTGCCAGCAGTTATAGCAATCAGCCCCAGCATTTT
CDR3aa: CASSYSNQPQHF
d_gene: -
j_gene: TRBJ1-5
abundance: -
v_gene: TRBV28

CDR3nt: TGTGCCAGCAGTTACTCGGGGTTCACCTACAATGAGCAGTTCTTC
CDR3aa: CASSYSGFTYNEQFF
d_gene: -
j_gene: TRBJ2-1
abundance: -
v_gene: TRBV6-5

CDR3nt: TGCGCCAGCAGCCAAGATGTTTCCCGGACCTCCTACGAGCAGTACTTC
CDR3aa: CASSQDVSRTSYEQYF
d_gene: -
j_gene: TRBJ2-7
abundance: once
v_gene: TRBV4-3

CDR3nt: TGTGCCATCAGTGAAGGACAGGAAGGGAATGAGCAGTTCTTC
CDR3aa: CAISEGQEGNEQFF
d_gene: TRBD1
j_gene: TRBJ2-1
abundance: -
v_gene: TRBV10-3

CDR3nt: TGTGCCAGTAGTATGAGGAGGGGGGAAGAGACCCAGTACTTC
CDR3aa: CASSMRRGEETQYF
d_gene: -
j_gene: TRBJ2-5
abundance: -
v_gene: TRBV19

CDR3nt: TGTGCCAGCAGCTCCACCTACAGGGGGTCCGCCTACGAGCAGTACTTC
CDR3aa: CASSSTYRGSAYEQYF
d_gene: TRBD1
j_gene: TRBJ2-7
abundance: -
v_gene: TRBV7-8

CDR3nt: TGTGCCAGCAGCGACCGAGGGACCCAGTACTTC
CDR3aa: CASSDRGTQYF
d_gene: -
j_gene: TRBJ2-5
abundance: -
v_gene: TRBV9

CDR3nt: TGTGCCAGCCTAAGTGGGAATCCCTACAATGAGCAGTTCTTC
CDR3aa: CASLSGNPYNEQFF
d_gene: -
j_gene: TRBJ2-1
abundance: -
v_gene: TRBV6-5

CDR3nt: TGTGCCAGCAGTTTCGGACAGGGGGCTTATGGCTACACCTTC
CDR3aa: CASSFGQGAYGYTF
d_gene: TRBD1
j_gene: TRBJ1-2
abundance: -
v_gene: TRBV27

CDR3nt: TGTGCCAGCAGCTTACTCAAGGGACGTCCCTACGAGCAGTACTTC
CDR3aa: CASSLLKGRPYEQYF
d_gene: -
j_gene: TRBJ2-7
abundance: -
v_gene: TRBV11-2

CDR3nt: TGTGCCAGCAGTTACGACACCAGGGGGGATACGCAGTATTTT
CDR3aa: CASSYDTRGDTQYF
d_gene: TRBD1
j_gene: TRBJ2-3
abundance: -
v_gene: TRBV6-5

CDR3nt: TGTGCCAGCAGTGAGTTTTATCTTCGACAGGGGGATCAGCCCCAGCATTTT
CDR3aa: CASSEFYLRQGDQPQHF
d_gene: TRBD1
j_gene: TRBJ1-5
abundance: -
v_gene: TRBV2

CDR3nt: TGTGCCAGCAGCGACTGGACATTTAATGAAAAACTGTTTTTT
CDR3aa: CASSDWTFNEKLFF
d_gene: -
j_gene: TRBJ1-4
abundance: -
v_gene: TRBV5-6

CDR3nt: TGTGCCAGCAGCTCCCAGCGGGGCAGCACAGATACGCAGTATTTT
CDR3aa: CASSSQRGSTDTQYF
d_gene: TRBD2
j_gene: TRBJ2-3
abundance: -
v_gene: TRBV5-4

CDR3nt: TGTGCCAGTAGTCGTAACCGGGACAGGGGGTCCTACGAGCAGTACTTC
CDR3aa: CASSRNRDRGSYEQYF
d_gene: TRBD1
j_gene: TRBJ2-7
abundance: -
v_gene: TRBV19

CDR3nt: TGTGCCAGTCCTGGACTAGCGGGGGAAACTAGCACAGATACGCAGTATTTT
CDR3aa: CASPGLAGETSTDTQYF
d_gene: TRBD2
j_gene: TRBJ2-3
abundance: -
v_gene: TRBV5-4

CDR3nt: TGTGCCAGCAGCCCGCTGACCACAGATACGCAGTATTTT
CDR3aa: CASSPLTTDTQYF
d_gene: -
j_gene: TRBJ2-3
abundance: -
v_gene: TRBV7-2

CDR3nt: TGTGCCACCAGCACCTCACCCTCCTCGGCAGGGACAGGGGTATACAATGAGCAGTTCTTC
CDR3aa: CATSTSPSSAGTGVYNEQFF
d_gene: TRBD1
j_gene: TRBJ2-1
abundance: -
v_gene: TRBV15

CDR3nt: TGTGCCAGCTCTGAAGGAGAGTACACTGAAGCTTTCTTT
CDR3aa: CASSEGEYTEAFF
d_gene: -
j_gene: TRBJ1-1
abundance: -
v_gene: TRBV5-4

CDR3nt: TGTGCCAGCAGCGTAGGAGACAACCCCCCCTCACCCCTCCACTTT
CDR3aa: CASSVGDNPPSPLHF
d_gene: -
j_gene: TRBJ1-6
abundance: -
v_gene: TRBV9

CDR3nt: TGTGCCAGCAGTTTAGGTCAGCCCCAGCATTTT
CDR3aa: CASSLGQPQHF
d_gene: -
j_gene: TRBJ1-5
abundance: -
v_gene: TRBV28

CDR3nt: TGCGCCAGCAGCCAAGATTACCAGGGCAGCTCCTACGAGCAGTACTTC
CDR3aa: CASSQDYQGSSYEQYF
d_gene: -
j_gene: TRBJ2-7
abundance: -
v_gene: TRBV4-3

CDR3nt: TGCGCCAGCAGCCAAGATCTGCCTCCTGTTGAAGCTTTCTTT
CDR3aa: CASSQDLPPVEAFF
d_gene: -
j_gene: TRBJ1-1
abundance: once
v_gene: TRBV4-1

CDR3nt: TGTGCCAGTAGTCCCCGGTCCACTGAAGCTTTCTTT
CDR3aa: CASSPRSTEAFF
d_gene: -
j_gene: TRBJ1-1
abundance: -
v_gene: TRBV19

CDR3nt: TGTGCCAGCAGCTTCAACGGGGGGCCCTACAATGAGCAGTTCTTC
CDR3aa: CASSFNGGPYNEQFF
d_gene: -
j_gene: TRBJ2-1
abundance: -
v_gene: TRBV11-3

CDR3nt: TGTGCCAGCAGGAAACTTGGACAGACCCGCAATCAGCCCCAGCATTTT
CDR3aa: CASRKLGQTRNQPQHF
d_gene: -
j_gene: TRBJ1-5
abundance: -
v_gene: TRBV27

CDR3nt: TGTGCCAGCAGCTTTTTCCCCGGGGGGCAAGAGACCCAGTACTTC
CDR3aa: CASSFFPGGQETQYF
d_gene: TRBD2
j_gene: TRBJ2-5
abundance: -
v_gene: TRBV7-7

CDR3nt: TGTGCCAGCAGCGCCCGCGGCGGGGGCCCCTACAATGAGCAGTTCTTC
CDR3aa: CASSARGGGPYNEQFF
d_gene: -
j_gene: TRBJ2-1
abundance: -
v_gene: TRBV5-4

CDR3nt: TGTGCCAGCAGTTACTCGATTCAGGGGGACAGTGGCTACACCTTC
CDR3aa: CASSYSIQGDSGYTF
d_gene: TRBD1
j_gene: TRBJ1-2
abundance: -
v_gene: TRBV6-5

CDR3nt: TGTGCCAGCAGCTTAGCCCCGGTAAGGGGAACAGACGGGGAGCTGTTTTTT
CDR3aa: CASSLAPVRGTDGELFF
d_gene: -
j_gene: TRBJ2-2
abundance: -
v_gene: TRBV7-6

CDR3nt: TGTGCCAGCAGTTTGGTTGTAACTGGAGGGGAGACCCAGTACTTC
CDR3aa: CASSLVVTGGETQYF
d_gene: -
j_gene: TRBJ2-5
abundance: -
v_gene: TRBV28

CDR3nt: TGTGCCAGCAGCCTAAAATTTGAGAGGGGGCGAACCGGGGAGCTGTTTTTT
CDR3aa: CASSLKFERGRTGELFF
d_gene: TRBD1
j_gene: TRBJ2-2
abundance: -
v_gene: TRBV13

CDR3nt: TGTGCCAGCAGCTTTGGACTGCCCACCGGGGAGCTGTTTTTT
CDR3aa: CASSFGLPTGELFF
d_gene: -
j_gene: TRBJ2-2
abundance: -
v_gene: TRBV5-6

CDR3nt: TGTGCCAGCAGTTTGTCTCACGGCAATCAGCCCCAGCATTTT
CDR3aa: CASSLSHGNQPQHF
d_gene: -
j_gene: TRBJ1-5
abundance: -
v_gene: TRBV28

CDR3nt: TGTGCCAGCACCAAAAATACAGGGGGCGGAGAGACCCAGTACTTC
CDR3aa: CASTKNTGGGETQYF
d_gene: TRBD1
j_gene: TRBJ2-5
abundance: -
v_gene: TRBV25-1

CDR3nt: TGTGCCAGCAGTTTATATAGTAACTCACGACTCGGCTACACCTTC
CDR3aa: CASSLYSNSRLGYTF
d_gene: -
j_gene: TRBJ1-2
abundance: -
v_gene: TRBV27

CDR3nt: TGTGCCAGCAGCCCGGCCGGGCCAGGGATAAATCAGCCCCAGCATTTT
CDR3aa: CASSPAGPGINQPQHF
d_gene: -
j_gene: TRBJ1-5
abundance: -
v_gene: TRBV16

CDR3nt: TGCGCCAGCAGCCAAGGTGGCAGGGGTAGAGCTTTCTTT
CDR3aa: CASSQGGRGRAFF
d_gene: -
j_gene: TRBJ1-1
abundance: -
v_gene: TRBV4-1

CDR3nt: TGCAGCGTTGAAGATCGAGTCTCAACCTTCACAGATACGCAGTATTTT
CDR3aa: CSVEDRVSTFTDTQYF
d_gene: -
j_gene: TRBJ2-3
abundance: -
v_gene: TRBV29-1

CDR3nt: TGTGCCAGCAGCTCCCTGGGGAGTGGAGCTTTCTTT
CDR3aa: CASSSLGSGAFF
d_gene: -
j_gene: TRBJ1-1
abundance: -
v_gene: TRBV5-6

CDR3nt: TGTGCCAGCAGCTTTGACAGGGGGGATGAAAAACTGTTTTTT
CDR3aa: CASSFDRGDEKLFF
d_gene: TRBD1
j_gene: TRBJ1-4
abundance: -
v_gene: TRBV7-2

CDR3nt: TGTGCCAGTAGTATCAGCAGCTGGGCTGGACAAGATACGCAGTATTTT
CDR3aa: CASSISSWAGQDTQYF
d_gene: -
j_gene: TRBJ2-3
abundance: -
v_gene: TRBV19